This is a list of T cell receptor beta chains from one sample in a study of blood T cell repertoires in COVID-19. The protocol was immunoSEQ multiplex PCR, while the TCRdb copy is restricted to in-frame clones and leaves out a portion. The sample includes 200,000 to 300,000 clones, 75% to 95% seen only once; the top ten take just over 2.5%. Sequencing was done on a sample of peripheral blood. Receptor source: a young adult with COVID-19, enrolled during active disease. Each CDR3 is given with its conserved first and last residue. D genes are given only for firm matches. Expanded clones are given a class, and other clones once, few, many or no size at all.

>TRBJ1-6|-|once|TRBV28
CASSLYPSSYNSPLHF
TGTGCCAGCAGTTTATACCCGAGCTCCTATAATTCACCCCTCCACTTT
>TRBJ2-7|-|-|TRBV2
CASNPRGGYEQYF
TGTGCCAGCAATCCCCGCGGCGGCTACGAGCAGTACTTC
>TRBJ2-1|TRBD2|-|TRBV7-3
CASSLTGLAGVNEQFF
TGTGCCAGCAGCTTAACAGGACTAGCGGGAGTGAATGAGCAGTTCTTC
>TRBJ2-7|TRBD2|-|TRBV28
CANGRGYEQYF
TGTGCCAACGGGAGGGGGTACGAGCAGTACTTC
>TRBJ2-7|-|-|TRBV3-1/TRBV3-2
CASSSPGTYEQYF
TGTGCCAGCAGCTCGCCAGGAACCTACGAGCAGTACTTC
>TRBJ1-3|TRBD1|-|TRBV4-1
CASSQGGGNTIYF
TGCGCCAGCAGCCAAGGAGGGGGCAACACCATATATTTT
>TRBJ2-4|-|-|TRBV7-2
CASSLVGSSDIQYF
TGTGCCAGCAGCTTAGTAGGGAGCTCGGACATTCAGTACTTC
>TRBJ2-5|-|-|TRBV7-9
CASSFSSQETQYF
TGTGCCAGCAGCTTTTCCAGCCAAGAGACCCAGTACTTC
>TRBJ1-1|TRBD1|-|TRBV12-3/TRBV12-4
CASIQGANTEAFF
TGTGCCTCCATTCAGGGGGCTAACACTGAAGCTTTCTTT
>TRBJ1-5|TRBD1|-|TRBV5-6
CASSSGQGGFSNQPQHF
TGTGCCAGCAGCTCGGGACAGGGTGGATTTAGCAATCAGCCCCAGCATTTT
>TRBJ1-3|-|-|TRBV19
CASSRDSLSGNTIYF
TGTGCCAGTAGCAGAGACAGTTTATCTGGAAACACCATATATTTT
>TRBJ1-6|-|-|TRBV7-9
CASSPRQISPLHF
TGTGCCAGCAGCCCCCGACAGATTTCACCCCTCCACTTT
>TRBJ2-1|-|-|TRBV20-1
CSAPTPGEQFF
TGCAGTGCTCCCACTCCGGGTGAGCAGTTCTTC
>TRBJ2-6|-|-|TRBV3-1/TRBV3-2
CASAPRGTTSGANVLTF
TGTGCCAGCGCACCTCGGGGGACGACCTCTGGGGCCAACGTCCTGACTTTC
>TRBJ1-1|-|-|TRBV6-5
CASNPTGTNTEAFF
TGTGCCAGCAACCCAACAGGGACGAACACTGAAGCTTTCTTT
>TRBJ2-4|-|-|TRBV3-1/TRBV3-2
CASSQVGDIQYF
TGTGCCAGCAGCCAAGTCGGGGACATTCAGTACTTC
>TRBJ1-6|TRBD1|-|TRBV7-2
CASSRGTGESPLHF
TGTGCCAGCAGCCGCGGGACAGGGGAATCACCCCTCCACTTT
>TRBJ2-7|-|few|TRBV2
CASSEAPRGIYEQYF
TGTGCCAGCAGTGAAGCGCCCAGGGGCATCTACGAGCAGTACTTC
>TRBJ1-5|TRBD1|-|TRBV19
CASSQGTGGNQPQHF
TGTGCCAGTAGTCAAGGGACAGGGGGCAATCAGCCCCAGCATTTT
>TRBJ2-7|TRBD2|once|TRBV6-2/TRBV6-3
CASSYGLAGDEQYF
TGTGCCAGCAGTTACGGGCTAGCGGGAGATGAGCAGTACTTC
>TRBJ1-5|-|-|TRBV7-8
CASSLVSNQPQHF
TGTGCCAGCAGCTTAGTAAGCAATCAGCCCCAGCATTTT
>TRBJ1-3|-|-|TRBV21-1
CASSKVHGRAGAGNTIYF
TGTGCCAGCAGCAAAGTACACGGGCGTGCGGGGGCTGGAAACACCATATATTTT
>TRBJ1-2|TRBD1|once|TRBV27
CASSLYATGANYGYTF
TGTGCCAGCAGTTTATATGCTACAGGGGCTAACTATGGCTACACCTTC
>TRBJ2-3|TRBD2|-|TRBV6-1
CASSGRSGSRTDTQYF
TGTGCCAGCAGTGGACGTAGCGGGAGCCGCACAGATACGCAGTATTTT
>TRBJ2-3|TRBD2|-|TRBV20-1
CSPSGDTQYF
TGCAGCCCTAGCGGAGATACGCAGTATTTT
>TRBJ2-5|TRBD2|-|TRBV5-1
CASSAGLAGEETQYF
TGCGCCAGCAGCGCCGGACTAGCGGGCGAAGAGACCCAGTACTTC
>TRBJ2-7|-|-|TRBV6-2/TRBV6-3
CASSTTGYEQYF
TGTGCCAGCAGTACCACGGGATACGAGCAGTACTTC
>TRBJ2-2|-|-|TRBV4-1
CASSQEWGEAGELFF
TGCGCCAGCAGCCAAGAATGGGGGGAGGCCGGGGAGCTGTTTTTT
>TRBJ2-1|-|-|TRBV6-5
CASSGTQNSYNEQFF
TGTGCCAGCAGCGGGACTCAAAACTCCTACAATGAGCAGTTCTTC
>TRBJ1-6|-|-|TRBV4-3
CASSIEALPGNNSPLHF
TGCGCCAGCAGCATCGAGGCCCTCCCGGGGAATAATTCACCCCTCCACTTT
>TRBJ2-3|TRBD2|-|TRBV25-1
CASSDARFREGTDTQYF
TGTGCCAGCAGTGATGCCCGATTTAGGGAGGGGACAGATACGCAGTATTTT
>TRBJ1-1|TRBD1|-|TRBV10-1
CASRGWTGATEAFF
TGCGCCAGCAGGGGCTGGACAGGGGCCACTGAAGCTTTCTTT
>TRBJ2-1|TRBD2|-|TRBV27
CASRSGTSGRAVQFF
TGTGCCAGCAGGTCGGGGACTAGCGGGAGGGCGGTTCAGTTCTTC
>TRBJ1-5|-|-|TRBV24-1
CATSDLAGQPQHF
TGTGCCACCAGTGATTTGGCGGGCCAGCCCCAGCATTTT
>TRBJ1-3|TRBD1|-|TRBV5-6
CASGTGDSSGNTIYF
TGTGCCAGCGGGACAGGGGATAGTTCTGGAAACACCATATATTTT
>TRBJ2-7|TRBD2|-|TRBV7-3
CASSSSGSSYEQYF
TGTGCCAGCAGCTCTAGCGGGAGCTCCTACGAGCAGTACTTC
>TRBJ2-2|-|-|TRBV25-1
CASSPGVGTGELFF
TGTGCCAGCAGCCCGGGGGTGGGGACCGGGGAGCTGTTTTTT
>TRBJ2-6|-|-|TRBV18
CASSPFTGISGANVLTF
TGTGCCAGCTCACCGTTCACAGGGATCTCTGGGGCCAACGTCCTGACTTTC
>TRBJ2-4|-|-|TRBV24-1
CATSDPGFHIQYF
TGTGCCACCAGTGATCCAGGTTTTCACATTCAGTACTTC
>TRBJ1-1|-|-|TRBV5-1
CASSSSMTGNTEAFF
TGCGCCAGCAGCTCGAGTATGACAGGGAACACTGAAGCTTTCTTT